These 16 T cell receptor beta chains share one sample of origin, sequenced in a study of quantifying T cell responses using KT2 cells. Looking at the study overall: TCR alpha and beta constant-region primers primed reverse transcription of RNA.

An oligo carrying a UMI was ligated to the cDNA 3' end. An equimolar mix of RC1.1 and RC1.2 primed the beta chain across TRBC1 and TRBC2. TCRdb re-called the UMI-ligation and nested PCR reads through MiXCR, storing one row per CDR3 protein. The sample has approximately 50,000 distinct CDR3 sequences; under 14% are singletons. Sequences were obtained from PBMCs spiked with cells of the T cell clone KT2. These receptors all come from a human donor.

The rearrangement joins TRBV2 to TRBJ2-7, with TRBD1 as a possible D gene (5 bases). V lost 4 bases and J 4 bases, leaving 8 bases between the germline ends. Germline CDR1 reads SNHLY; CDR2 reads FYNNEI. CDR3 length: 12 amino acids. The CDR3 bases are TGTGCCAGCAGTGGACAGACTTACGAGCAGTACTTC. It encodes CASSGQTYEQYF.

This clonotype was seen ten or more times. The chain employs TRBV5-4 and TRBJ2-7, with a possible D match to TRBD1 (6 bases). The CDR3 spans 17 residues. V dropped 2 bases and J dropped 2 bases, with 20 bases sitting between them. From germline, CDR1 is SGHNT and CDR2 YYREEE (reference sequence). As DNA, the CDR3 is TGTGCCAGCAGCTTTTCGCCTCCACAGGGAAGCCCCTACGAGCAGTACTTC. Translated: CASSFSPPQGSPYEQYF.

This clonotype was seen a few times. The chain is built from TRBV27 and TRBJ2-4; the match to TRBD2 covers 7 bases. This CDR3 contains 14 residues. The V segment lost 8 bases and the J segment 5 bases; nucleotides outside the gene matches: 9. Germline assignment: CDR1 MNHEY and CDR2 SMNVEV (reference sequence). CDR3 DNA sequence: TGTGCCAGCGCCGTGCGGGAGCTCCAAAACATTCAGTACTTC. This gives the protein CASAVRELQNIQYF.

The chain uses TRBV6-5 and TRBJ2-3, with TRBD2 matching over 10 bases. The CDR3 is made up of 16 amino acids. Trimming removed 4 bases from V and 2 bases from J; junction bases left unmatched: 6. CDR1 MNHEY and CDR2 SVGAGI come from the germline V gene. The CDR3 DNA reads TGTGCCAGCAGTTCCCAAAGCGGGAGGGACACAGATACGCAGTATTTT. Protein: CASSSQSGRDTDTQYF.

Many counts were recorded for this clonotype. The rearrangement joins TRBV4-1 to TRBJ2-1; D gene ambiguous. Per germline, CDR1 MGHRA and CDR2 YSYEKL. The length of the CDR3 is 16 residues. The germline V and J ends were trimmed by 0 bases and 2 bases, with 11 bases remaining between them. The DNA of the CDR3 is TGCGCCAGCAGCCAAGAGAACATGCAGGCCTACAATGAGCAGTTCTTC. Encoded protein: CASSQENMQAYNEQFF.

This sequence joins TRBV20-1 and TRBJ1-1; D possibly corresponds to TRBD1 (5 bases). The CDR3 has 11 amino acids. The V end was cut by 3 bases, the J end by 3 bases, with 5 bases between. Germline CDR1 and CDR2: DFQATT and SNEGSKA (reference sequence). DNA for the CDR3: TGCAGTGCTAGGGGGGACACTGAAGCTTTCTTT. It yields the protein CSARGDTEAFF.

The sample holds many counts of this clonotype. V is TRBV4-2 and J is TRBJ2-7, with 12 bases aligning to TRBD2. V shed 0 bases, J shed 6 bases, and the junction held 9 bases outside the gene matches. CDR3 size: 17 residues. CDR1 LGHNA and CDR2 YNFKEQ come from the germline V gene. As DNA, the CDR3 is TGTGCCAGCAGCCAAGATGGGTCGGGACTAGCGGGTCGCGAGCAGTACTTC. It is translated as CASSQDGSGLAGREQYF.

This clonotype was seen many times. The CDR3 nucleotides are TGCAGTGCTAGAGAGTCCGGGAGGGCCGCCGGGGAGCTGTTTTTT. This encodes CSARESGRAAGELFF. J is TRBJ2-2 and V is TRBV20-1; 8 bases match TRBD2. J gave up 6 bases and V 0 bases, and 6 bases lay outside the gene matches. Germline V gives CDR1 DFQATT, CDR2 SNEGSKA (reference sequence). The CDR3 totals 15 residues.

The chain combines TRBV6-4 with TRBJ2-1, with no clear D. The CDR3 is 15 amino acids. V gave up 3 bases and J gave up 0 bases, with 9 bases separating them. Germline values: CDR1 MRHNA, CDR2 SNTAGT. CDR3 sequence: CASSESDSSYNEQFF. For the CDR3, the DNA is TGTGCCAGCAGTGAGAGCGATAGCTCCTACAATGAGCAGTTCTTC.

The V gene is TRBV6-2 or TRBV6-3, the J gene TRBJ2-2; 10 positions match TRBD1. Germline values: CDR1 MNHEY, CDR2 SVGEGT. After removal of 6 bases from V and 5 bases from J, the junction contained 6 bases not matched to a gene. CDR3 length: 15 residues. The DNA of the CDR3 is TGTGCCAGCAGCAAGACAGGGGGCCGGACCGGGGAGCTGTTTTTT. Translated: CASSKTGGRTGELFF.

The gene calls are TRBV6-6 and TRBJ1-2; 7 nucleotides align to TRBD1. CDR1 MNHNY and CDR2 SVGAGI come from the germline V gene (reference sequence). The CDR3 spans 14 residues. After removal of 2 bases from V and 3 bases from J, the junction contained 3 bases not matched to a gene. The CDR3 DNA reads as TGTGCCAGCAGTTACGCTGGACAGGACTATGGCTACACCTTC. It yields the protein CASSYAGQDYGYTF.

The genes are TRBV6-2 or TRBV6-3 and TRBJ2-1; 10 bases fit TRBD1. V lost 6 bases, J lost 5 bases, and 10 bases stayed unmatched. This CDR3 comprises 16 residues. Germline loops: CDR1 MNHEY, CDR2 SVGEGT. Here the CDR3 reads CASSPWGTGDDNEQFF. The CDR3 DNA reads as TGTGCCAGCAGCCCTTGGGGGACAGGGGATGACAATGAGCAGTTCTTC.

The chain is built from TRBV5-6 and TRBJ1-1; tentative D call: TRBD1 (6 bases). Trimming took off 6 bases at V and 7 bases at J, with 22 bases between the two ends. The CDR3 runs 15 residues. In germline, CDR1 is SGHDT, CDR2 YYEEEE. The CDR3 region has the DNA TGTGCCAGCAACGGCTTAGGGGGGACTAAAGGTGAAGCTTTCTTT. This translates into CASNGLGGTKGEAFF. Full variable domain (remainder filled in from reference TRBV5-6 and TRBJ1-1): DAGVTQSPTHLIKTRGQQVTLRCSPKSGHDTVSWYQQALGQGPQFIFQYYEEEERQRGNFPDRFSGHQFPNYSSELNVNALLLGDSALYLCASNGLGGTKGEAFFGQGTRLTVV.

In its sample, this clonotype was seen a few times. V usage is TRBV10-3 and J usage is TRBJ2-2; 8 positions match TRBD1. V gave up 3 bases and J gave up 4 bases; unmatched junction bases: 4. This CDR3 spans 15 amino acids. Germline CDR1 reads ENHRY; CDR2 reads SYGVKD. The CDR3 here is CAISEQGEATGELFF. The CDR3 region has the DNA TGTGCCATCAGTGAACAGGGGGAGGCCACCGGGGAGCTGTTTTTT.

This clonotype came up many times. V usage is TRBV12-3 or TRBV12-4 and J usage is TRBJ2-6, with a tentative D call TRBD2 (6 bases). CDR3 size: 16 residues. Trimming left V 7 bases short and J 3 bases short, with 16 bases between. The DNA of the CDR3 is TGTGCCAGCACCCTAGCGTCCCTCGGTGGGGCCAACGTCCTGACTTTC. Its translation is CASTLASLGGANVLTF.

Ten or more counts support this clonotype. The chain combines TRBV6-2 or TRBV6-3 with TRBJ2-7, with unresolved D. The germline V gene encodes CDR1 MNHEY and CDR2 SVGEGT. Trimming left V 6 bases short and J 2 bases short, with 17 bases between. The CDR3 runs 15 residues. This CDR3 reads CASSPASATTYEQYF. The CDR3 DNA reads TGTGCCAGCAGCCCCGCTTCAGCCACGACCTACGAGCAGTACTTC.